These 32 T cell receptor beta chains came from one sample sequenced in a study of T cell clonality in common variable immunodeficiency. Profiling relied on immunoSEQ multiplex PCR, and the TCRdb table lists in-frame clones only, not all of them. Listed for the sample are some 44,000 clones, none seen a single time. Sequencing was performed on peripheral blood mononuclear cells. Every receptor here comes from a person aged 18-70 years in good health.

This clone has at least ten counts. The DNA ends 3 residues before the CDR3 does, and the rest of the CDR3 is filled in from the germline J gene. This chain uses TRBV20-1 with TRBJ1-2, with a weak D call TRBD1 (5 bases). The CDR3 has 16 residues. Trimming stripped 0 bases from V and 6 bases from J, with 20 bases between. Per the germline V gene, CDR1 is DFQATT and CDR2 is SNEGSKA (reference sequence). CDR3 in amino acids: CSARDPLQGLVHGYTF. The CDR3 DNA, read in part, is TGCAGTGCTAGAGATCCCCTCCAGGGCTTGGTCCATGGC.

The sample holds many counts of this clone. The read stops 3 residues short of the end of the CDR3; the missing end is completed from the germline J gene. The rearrangement links TRBV19 to TRBJ2-1, with D perhaps TRBD1 or TRBD2 (8 bases each). The CDR3 spans 17 residues. Trimming took 6 bases from V and 2 from J, leaving 20 bases between them. Germline-derived CDR1 and CDR2 are LNHDA and SQIVND (reference sequence). CDR3: CASSTGGISGTYNEQFF. CDR3 DNA (partial): TGTGCCAGTAGCACAGGGGGGATTAGCGGGACCTACAATGAG.

This clone was detected many times. Read coverage stops 3 residues before the CDR3 terminus; the germline J gene supplies the remainder. V usage is TRBV5-1 and J usage is TRBJ1-1; perhaps TRBD1 as D (5 bases). CDR3 length: 14 residues. CDR1 SGHRS and CDR2 YFSETQ come from the germline V gene. V lost 2 bases and J lost 5, with 13 bases in between. The CDR3 here is CASSFGREGTEAFF. The sequenced CDR3 bases are TGCGCCAGCAGCTTCGGTAGGGAGGGGACTGAA.

This clone appeared many times. The read ends 3 residues shy of where the CDR3 ends; the end is completed using the germline J gene. The gene calls are TRBV13 and TRBJ2-2; weak D call: TRBD1 (6 bases). The CDR3 consists of 15 residues. CDR1 and CDR2 (germline): PRHDT, FYEKMQ (reference sequence). Trimming stripped 2 bases from V and 9 bases from J, with 16 bases between. Partial CDR3 DNA: TGTGCCAGCAGCTTAAGGGGGACCAAAGGGCGGGAG. Amino acids: CASSLRGTKGRE. The complete CDR3 protein is CASSLRGTKGRELFF.

On this clone itself: The read ends 3 residues shy of where the CDR3 ends; the end is completed using the germline J gene. The gene calls are TRBV7-3 and TRBJ2-1, with 10 bases matching TRBD2. V lost 2 bases to trimming and J lost 4 bases; unmatched junction nucleotides: 5. CDR3 length: 16 amino acids. CDR1 is SGHTA and CDR2 is FQGTGA in the germline V gene. The covered CDR3 bases are TGTGCCAGCAGCTTAGCACTAGCGGGACCATACAATGAG. Protein: CASSLALAGPYNE. From start to end, the CDR3 is CASSLALAGPYNEQFF.

Many counts were recorded for this clone. The read ends 3 residues before the CDR3 terminus; that terminus is restored from the germline J gene. This chain uses TRBV6-4 with TRBJ2-3, with D perhaps matching TRBD1 (6 bases). Deletions cut 0 bases from V and 4 bases from J, with 11 bases between. The germline CDR1 and CDR2 sequences are MRHNA and SNTAGT. The CDR3 covers 15 residues. CDR3 bases read: TGTGCCAGCAGTGACTCGTCGGACAGTGCAGATACG. Amino acid sequence: CASSDSSDSADT. The whole CDR3 sequence reads CASSDSSDSADTQYF.

This clone was seen repeatedly, ten times or more. The read is 3 residues too short to cover the CDR3 end, so that end is filled in from the germline J gene. This chain links TRBV4-1 with TRBJ2-5, with 8 bases fitting TRBD2. The CDR3 runs to 15 residues. The germline V gene has CDR1 MGHRA and CDR2 YSYEKL. V lost 6 bases, J lost 5 bases, and 11 bases stayed unmatched. The CDR3 here is CASSLASGRMETQYF. CDR3 DNA (partial): TGCGCCAGCAGTCTTGCCAGCGGGAGAATGGAGACC.

In this sample, this clone turned up many times. The CDR3 end is not reached by the read, which stops 3 residues before it; the germline J gene fills it in. The genes are TRBV2 and TRBJ2-5; maybe TRBD2 (6 bases). This CDR3 has 13 residues. V dropped 3 bases and J dropped 4 bases, with 9 bases sitting between them. Per germline, CDR1 SNHLY and CDR2 FYNNEI. The sequenced part of the CDR3 DNA is TGTGCCAGCAGTGAGGCGGGGACAGAGACC. Protein: CASSEAGTET. In full, the CDR3 is CASSEAGTETQYF.

This clone was seen repeatedly, ten times or more. The DNA ends 3 residues before the CDR3 does, and the rest of the CDR3 is filled in from the germline J gene. V is TRBV2 and J is TRBJ1-2; D is undetermined. From germline, CDR1 is SNHLY and CDR2 FYNNEI. The CDR3 totals 11 residues. CDR3 DNA, as far as it was read: TGTGCCAGCAGTGGGGAGCGGGGC. Translated, it gives CASSGERG. The CDR3, in full, reads CASSGERGYTF.

This clone was detected ten times or more. The read is 3 residues too short to cover the CDR3 end, so that end is filled in from the germline J gene. V usage is TRBV5-1 and J usage is TRBJ2-1; 10 nucleotides agree with TRBD2. The CDR3 is 15 amino acids. The V gene end was trimmed by 2 bases and the J gene end by 4 bases; junction bases not matched to a gene: 3. Germline V gene sequence: CDR1 SGHRS, CDR2 YFSETQ. The CDR3 reads CASSLAGGLYNEQFF. CDR3 bases read: TGCGCCAGCAGCTTAGCGGGAGGGCTGTACAATGAG.

There are many counts of this clone. The junction does not match germline at one end; this may be a read error. Sequencing ends 3 residues short of the CDR3 end; the germline J gene provides the rest. The V and J genes are TRBV7-7 and TRBJ2-2; D may be TRBD2 (5 bases). Per the germline V gene, CDR1 is SSHAT and CDR2 is FNYEAQ (reference sequence). CDR3 length equals 14 residues. The covered CDR3 bases are TGTGCTAGCAGCGGCAAGGGCCCTTACGGGGAG. Translation gives CASSGKGPYGE. The CDR3 in full is CASSGKGPYGELFF.

This clone was counted many times. The read ends 3 residues shy of where the CDR3 ends; the end is completed using the germline J gene. This chain joins TRBV29-1 and TRBJ2-1; 7 positions match TRBD1. V lost 8 bases and J lost 7; bases outside the gene matches: 5. The CDR3 is made up of 11 amino acids. Looked up from germline, CDR1 is SQVTM and CDR2 is ANQGSEA. The DNA read from the CDR3 is TGCAGCCTCCGACAGGGAAATGAG. Amino acid sequence: CSLRQGNE. The whole CDR3 is CSLRQGNEQFF.

Concerning this clone: The observed sequence ends 3 residues before the CDR3 terminus, with the missing tail filled in from the germline J gene. The rearrangement uses TRBV6-1 and TRBJ1-1, with D perhaps matching TRBD1 (6 bases). This CDR3 comprises 17 residues. From germline, CDR1 is MNHNS and CDR2 SASEGT. Partial CDR3 DNA: TGTGCCAGCAGTGAAGCGATCGGGCAGGGGTCCACAGATACG. It codes for CASSEAIGQGSTDT. The entire CDR3 protein is CASSEAIGQGSTDTAFF.

As concerns this clone: The read gets to within 3 residues of the CDR3 end, and the germline J gene fills in the rest. V usage is TRBV5-1 and J usage is TRBJ2-1; maybe TRBD1 (5 bases). Trimming pared 0 bases from V and 6 bases from J, leaving 19 bases between. The germline V gene encodes CDR1 SGHRS and CDR2 YFSETQ. The CDR3 has 17 residues. Here the CDR3 reads CASSLGVGQGRSNEQFF. The DNA read from the CDR3 is TGCGCCAGCAGCTTGGGGGTAGGGCAGGGTCGTTCCAATGAG.

With respect to this clone: The missing CDR3 end, 3 residues past where the read stops, is filled in from the germline J gene. The chain carries TRBV19 and TRBJ2-2; D perhaps matches TRBD1 (5 bases). The CDR3 is 15 amino acids. The ends were cut back, 5 bases at V and 4 bases at J, with 14 bases in the middle. Germline CDR1 LNHDA, CDR2 SQIVND (reference sequence). The sequenced part of the CDR3 DNA is TGTGCCAGTAGTTCCGCGACAGTCATCACCGGGGAG. It yields the protein CASSSATVITGE. The whole CDR3 protein reads CASSSATVITGELFF.

This clone was detected many times. The covered CDR3 bases are TGTGCCTGGAGTTCCGGGACTAGCACAGATACG. The encoded protein is CAWSSGTSTDT. The CDR3 in full is CAWSSGTSTDTQYF. V usage is TRBV30 and J usage is TRBJ2-3, with D possibly being TRBD2 (6 bases). Coverage ceases 3 residues before the CDR3 finishes, and the germline J gene fills in the end. Trimming removed 2 bases from V and 0 bases from J, with 9 bases in between. The length of the CDR3 is 14 residues. Germline CDR1 reads GTSNPN; CDR2 reads SVGIG (reference sequence). The entire variable domain, with the rest obtained from reference TRBV30 and TRBJ2-3, is as follows: SQTIHQWPATLVQPVGSPLSLECTVEGTSNPNLYWYRQAAGRGLQLLFYSVGIGQISSEVPQNLSASRPQDRQFILSSKKLLLSDSGFYLCAWSSGTSTDTQYFGPGTRLTVL.

This clone was picked up many times. The read ends 3 residues before the CDR3 terminus; that terminus is restored from the germline J gene. The chain is built from TRBV20-1 and TRBJ2-1, with TRBD2 identical over 7 bases. The CDR3 runs 16 residues. Unmatched junction bases numbered 15, after V lost 8 bases and J lost 2 bases. From germline, CDR1 is DFQATT and CDR2 SNEGSKA (reference sequence). The CDR3 DNA, read in part, is TGCAGTAATTTCCCCCCTAGCGGAGGCCCCTACAATGAG. It encodes CSNFPPSGGPYNE. The full-length CDR3 reads as CSNFPPSGGPYNEQFF.

This clone was recorded many times. The CDR3 end lies 3 residues beyond the end of the read and is filled in from the germline J gene. V gene TRBV18 combines with J gene TRBJ2-1; D perhaps matches TRBD2 (7 bases). Germline CDR1 and CDR2: KGHSH and LQKENI. The CDR3 spans 14 residues. V dropped 3 bases and J dropped 7 bases, with 13 bases sitting between them. The CDR3 spells CASSPGGGGNEQFF. CDR3 DNA (partial): TGTGCCAGCTCACCGGGCGGGGGCGGGAATGAG.

A note on this clone: The CDR3 goes on 3 residues after the read ends, and that part is filled in from the germline J gene. The chain combines TRBV7-2 with TRBJ2-1; no clear D. Germline CDR1 reads SGHTA; CDR2 reads FQGNSA. V gave up 0 bases and J gave up 8 bases, with 8 bases separating them. The CDR3 is 13 amino acids. CDR3 DNA (partial): TGTGCCAGCAGCTTAGCGGGCTCGCATGAG. As protein: CASSLAGSHE. The whole CDR3 region reads CASSLAGSHEQFF.

At least ten counts were recorded for this clone. The read halts 3 residues ahead of the CDR3 end, with the missing end drawn from the germline J gene. The genes are TRBV7-3 and TRBJ2-3; D gene unclear. Germline V gives CDR1 SGHTA, CDR2 FQGTGA. The CDR3 loop spans 16 amino acids. Trimming took off 2 bases at V and 2 bases at J, with 14 bases between the two ends. CDR3 amino acids: CASSLGQLTNTDTQYF. The sequenced part of the CDR3 DNA is TGTGCCAGCAGCTTAGGCCAACTCACTAACACAGATACG.

This clone was counted at least ten times. The junction differs from germline at one of its ends, possibly a read error. The sequence runs out 3 residues before the end of the CDR3; the remainder is reconstructed from the germline J gene. The rearrangement uses TRBV20-1 and TRBJ2-7; 8 nucleotides line up with TRBD2. Per the germline V gene, CDR1 is DFQATT and CDR2 is SNEGSKA (reference sequence). CDR3 length: 15 amino acids. The DNA read from the CDR3 is TGCAGTGCTAGAGCCGGGACTAGGGGATCCTCCGAG. Protein product: CSARAGTRGSSE. The whole CDR3 region reads CSARAGTRGSSEQYF.

This clone was detected ten times or more. From the germline J gene comes the end of the CDR3, since the read stops 3 residues before it. The sample contains more than one DNA sequence encoding this CDR3. The chain uses TRBV7-2 and TRBJ2-3; 12 bases line up with TRBD2. Losses at the gene ends were 8 bases for V and 0 bases for J; bases not matched to a gene: 0. From germline, CDR1 is SGHTA and CDR2 FQGNSA. The CDR3 has 14 amino acids. CDR3 DNA (partial): TGTGCCAGCGGGACTAGCGGGAGCACAGATACG. Protein product: CASGTSGSTDT. The complete CDR3 protein is CASGTSGSTDTQYF.

This clone was counted ten times or more. The sequenced part of the CDR3 DNA is TGTGCCAGCAGTGCCCTCCAGGGTTTCAACACTGAA. This codes for CASSALQGFNTE. The CDR3 reads in full as CASSALQGFNTEAFF. V and J are TRBV2 and TRBJ1-1; D is perhaps TRBD1 (5 bases). The sequence runs out 3 residues before the end of the CDR3; the remainder is reconstructed from the germline J gene. From germline, CDR1 is SNHLY and CDR2 FYNNEI. The germline V and J ends were trimmed by 4 bases and 2 bases, with 14 bases remaining between them. This CDR3 contains 15 residues.

This clone was observed many times. The CDR3 is cut off 3 residues early in the read; its end comes from the germline J gene. V usage is TRBV13 and J usage is TRBJ2-7; a weak D match, TRBD2 (5 bases). Trimming shortened V by 1 base and J by 0 bases, and 10 bases separated the two germline ends. This CDR3 has 15 residues. Germline V gene sequence: CDR1 PRHDT, CDR2 FYEKMQ (reference sequence). CDR3 residues: CASSLVARSSYEQYF. CDR3 bases read: TGTGCCAGCAGCTTAGTAGCGCGGAGCTCCTACGAG.

This clone showed up many times. The read finishes 3 residues shy of the CDR3 end, and the germline J gene is used to complete it. This chain uses TRBV20-1 with TRBJ2-6; TRBD1 is a possible D gene (6 bases). V was cut by 6 bases and J by 4 bases, with 10 bases left in between. The CDR3 has 13 residues. The germline gives CDR1 DFQATT, CDR2 SNEGSKA (reference sequence). The CDR3 region is CSARQGGANVLTF. Partial CDR3 DNA: TGCAGTGCCCGGCAGGGGGGGGCCAACGTC.

This clone appeared many times. The read comes to an end 3 residues before the CDR3 does, leaving the germline J gene to fill in the end. This chain joins TRBV20-1 and TRBJ1-1, with 9 bases fitting TRBD1. Germline V gives CDR1 DFQATT, CDR2 SNEGSKA (reference sequence). V dropped 1 base and J dropped 0; count of bases not matched to a gene: 9. This CDR3 region has 17 residues. The CDR3 spells CSARGDRDLLMNTEAFF. The DNA read from the CDR3 is TGCAGTGCTAGAGGGGACAGGGACTTACTGATGAACACTGAA.

This clone was picked up many times. The read comes to an end 3 residues before the CDR3 does, leaving the germline J gene to fill in the end. The rearrangement uses TRBV9 and TRBJ2-1; 11 bases agree with TRBD2. Trimming removed 0 bases from V and 2 bases from J; junction bases left unmatched: 7. The CDR3 loop spans 18 amino acids. Germline V gene sequence: CDR1 SGDLS, CDR2 YYNGEE. The CDR3 spells CASSVDGLAGGTYNEQFF. The covered CDR3 bases are TGTGCCAGCAGCGTAGACGGGCTAGCGGGGGGTACCTACAATGAG. Complete variable domain (other parts from reference TRBV9 and TRBJ2-1): DSGVTQTPKHLITATGQRVTLRCSPRSGDLSVYWYQQSLDQGLQFLIQYYNGEERAKGNILERFSAQQFPDLHSELNLSSLELGDSALYFCASSVDGLAGGTYNEQFFGPGTRLTVL.

This clone was observed at least ten times. Read data end 3 residues before the CDR3 end; the end is taken from the germline J gene. The chain couples TRBV6-2 or TRBV6-3 to TRBJ1-5; possible D gene TRBD1, 5 bases. Germline V gene sequence: CDR1 MNHEY, CDR2 SVGEGT. V was clipped by 6 bases and J by 7 bases, with 16 bases between them. This CDR3 is built from 14 residues. Partial CDR3 DNA: TGTGCCAGCAGACAACGCCAGGGTTCCCAGCCC. The encoded protein is CASRQRQGSQP. The full CDR3 protein reads CASRQRQGSQPQHF.

This clone was seen repeatedly, ten times or more. The CDR3 is cut off 3 residues early in the read; its end comes from the germline J gene. This chain joins TRBV9 and TRBJ2-7; 10 bases are a match to TRBD1. The germline CDR1 and CDR2 sequences are SGDLS and YYNGEE. This CDR3 is 14 amino acids long. Germline trimming cut 0 bases from V and 6 bases from J; bases unmatched to any gene: 3. The covered CDR3 bases are TGTGCCAGCAGCGTAGAAGGGACAGGGGTCGAG. Its protein product is CASSVEGTGVE. The entire CDR3 sequence reads CASSVEGTGVEQYF. The complete variable domain, with remaining parts taken from reference TRBV9 and TRBJ2-7, reads DSGVTQTPKHLITATGQRVTLRCSPRSGDLSVYWYQQSLDQGLQFLIQYYNGEERAKGNILERFSAQQFPDLHSELNLSSLELGDSALYFCASSVEGTGVEQYFGPGTRLTVT.

A word on this clone: The CDR3 is cut off 3 residues early in the read; its end comes from the germline J gene. The chain recombines TRBV7-6 with TRBJ2-3; 9 positions match TRBD1. Trimming took 5 bases from V and 4 from J; bases not matched to a gene: 7. CDR1 is SGHVS, CDR2 FNYEAQ, per germline. The CDR3 runs 15 residues. The CDR3 bases that were read are TGTGCCAGCAGCCGCAGGGGACAGGGATCAGATACG. It specifies CASSRRGQGSDT. The entire CDR3 is CASSRRGQGSDTQYF.

The table lists this clone with many counts. The CDR3 region is CASSLSVLETQYF. The CDR3 bases that were read are TGTGCCAGCAGTTTATCCGTTCTGGAGACC. The chain combines TRBV12-3 or TRBV12-4 with TRBJ2-5; no clear D gene. The CDR3 extends 3 residues past the end of the read, so its final part is completed from the germline J gene. This CDR3 has 13 residues. V was trimmed by 2 bases and J by 5 bases, leaving 9 bases between them.

This clone is medium-sized. The missing CDR3 end, 3 residues past where the read stops, is filled in from the germline J gene. V gene TRBV10-3 combines with J gene TRBJ2-3; 13 nucleotides agree with TRBD2. The J segment lost 2 bases and the V segment lost 4 bases, leaving 6 bases of the junction unmatched. The germline V gene has CDR1 ENHRY and CDR2 SYGVKD. CDR3 length: 17 residues. The CDR3 reads CAISGTSGGAYTDTQYF. The sequenced part of the CDR3 DNA is TGTGCCATCAGTGGGACTAGCGGGGGAGCTTACACAGATACG.